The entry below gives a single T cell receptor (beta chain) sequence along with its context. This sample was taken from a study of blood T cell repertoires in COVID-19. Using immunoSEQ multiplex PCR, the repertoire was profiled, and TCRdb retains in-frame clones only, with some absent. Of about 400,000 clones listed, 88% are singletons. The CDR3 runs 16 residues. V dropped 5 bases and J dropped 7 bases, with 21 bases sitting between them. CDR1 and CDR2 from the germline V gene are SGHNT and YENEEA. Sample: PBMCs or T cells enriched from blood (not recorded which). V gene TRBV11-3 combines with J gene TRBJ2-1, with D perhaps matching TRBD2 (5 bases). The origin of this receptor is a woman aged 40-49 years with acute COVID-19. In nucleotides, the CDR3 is TGTGCCAGCAGCCAAGGAGGAGAACAACCCACAAATGAGCAGTTCTTC. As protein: CASSQGGEQPTNEQFF.